Sequencing of this TCR beta chain was carried out in a study of blood T cell repertoires in COVID-19. About the research overall: PBMCs, B-cell-depleted T cells, or T cells were the source of the cDNA or gDNA that made up the material.

Trimming at V came to 3 bases and at J to 4 bases, leaving 9 bases not matched to a gene. Looked up from germline, CDR1 is SGHRS and CDR2 is YFSETQ. This CDR3 spans 15 amino acids. Using immunoSEQ multiplex PCR, the repertoire was profiled, and TCRdb retains in-frame clones only, with some absent. The repertoire has 55,000 to 65,000 clones, approximately 86% of them found once; the top ten carry under 5.5%. This TCR was recovered from a man aged 55 to 70 with acute or convalescent COVID-19. The sequenced sample was peripheral blood. The gene calls are TRBV5-1 and TRBJ1-2; 7 bases are a match to TRBD1. CDR3 loop: CASSYPQGDFYGYTF. CDR3 DNA: TGCGCCAGCAGCTACCCTCAGGGGGACTTCTATGGCTACACCTTC.